The clone carrying this T cell receptor beta chain was found once. What it binds is unknown. The method was immunoSEQ multiplex PCR; TCRdb's version includes in-frame clones alone and lacks a portion of them. The sample consists of thousands of clones, approximately 67% of them appearing once. Stated time point: after neoadjuvant nivolumab, at surgical resection. These oral cavity squamous cell carcinomas were HPV-negative and locally advanced. No culture or expansion preceded analysis of these blood cells. Germline V gene data show CDR1 as SGHTA and CDR2 as FQGNSA. The CDR3 extends over 17 amino acids. After removal of 1 base from V and 2 bases from J, the junction contained 5 bases not matched to a gene. This record belongs to a study of neoadjuvant anti-PD-1 for oral cavity cancer. Study summary: Non-progressing patients received a fourth nivolumab dose near day 43, then surgery on days 50-56. Study-level results: Only three patients per response group were TCR-analyzed; validation needed.

The sequence derives from a person aged 40 to 85 with oral cavity squamous cell carcinoma. The source was PBMCs, collected after nivolumab (anti-PD-1) treatment. The chain combines TRBV7-2 with TRBJ2-1; TRBD1 aligns across 10 bases. CDR3 sequence: CASSLVPGTGAYNEQFF. CDR3 coding DNA: TGTGCCAGCAGCTTAGTCCCCGGGACAGGGGCCTACAATGAGCAGTTCTTC.